Presented here are 20 T cell receptor beta chains from one specimen sequenced in a study of cytotoxic CD8 clonotypes in ibrutinib-treated CLL (dated by TCRdb to the early 2020s). The library relied on the immunoSEQ multiplex PCR assay. The clones in this table, taken by TCRdb from immuneACCESS, are in-frame only. Not every clone is retained; where verified, under half of the shortfall comes from an unresolved V gene, and the cause of the rest is unknown. The sample table lists some 29,000 clones, about three quarters of them with a count of one. Of the sample, 51% falls within the top ten clones. This sample comprised PBMCs, obtained after 36 months of ibrutinib treatment. The receptor set was obtained from a human donor with chronic lymphocytic leukemia.

DNA for the CDR3: TGTGCCAGTAGTACCCTTGGGGCTAGCGGACAAGAGACCCAGTACTTC. This sequence encodes CASSTLGASGQETQYF. The rearrangement joins TRBV19 to TRBJ2-5, with 7 bases matching TRBD2. Trimming at V came to 4 bases and at J to 2 bases, leaving 10 bases not matched to a gene. Per germline, CDR1 LNHDA and CDR2 SQIVND (reference sequence). There are 16 residues in the CDR3.

This clone was observed a few times. The CDR3 protein is CASSPRDSPSYGYTF. For the CDR3, the DNA is TGTGCCAGCAGCCCCCGGGACAGCCCGTCCTATGGCTACACCTTC. This sequence joins TRBV7-9 and TRBJ1-2, with 7 bases matching TRBD1. CDR1 SEHNR and CDR2 FQNEAQ come from the germline V gene (reference sequence). The CDR3 runs to 15 residues. V was clipped by 5 bases and J by 4 bases; unmatched bases: 10.

The gene calls are TRBV5-1 and TRBJ2-5; D is perhaps TRBD1 (5 bases). The CDR3 has 12 residues. Deletions cut 3 bases from V and 5 bases from J, with 8 bases between. The V gene's germline CDR1 is SGHRS and CDR2 YFSETQ. The CDR3, as DNA: TGCGCCAGCAGCTCGGCAGGGGAGACCCAGTACTTC. Its protein product is CASSSAGETQYF. Combining the CDR3 with reference TRBV5-1 and TRBJ2-5 gives the whole variable domain KAGVTQTPRYLIKTRGQQVTLSCSPISGHRSVSWYQQTPGQGLQFLFEYFSETQRNKGNFPGRFSGRQFSNSRSEMNVSTLELGDSALYLCASSSAGETQYFGPGTRLLVL.

The chain links TRBV5-6 to TRBJ1-4; 7 bases line up with TRBD1. This CDR3 comprises 14 residues. Germline-derived CDR1 and CDR2 are SGHDT and YYEEEE. J lost 4 bases, V lost 4 bases, and 4 bases had no gene match. The CDR3 nucleotides are TGTGCCAGCAGCCCCGGACAGGTTAATGAAAAACTGTTTTTT. Protein: CASSPGQVNEKLFF.

This chain joins TRBV2 and TRBJ2-5, with a tentative D call TRBD2 (6 bases). The CDR3 is 14 amino acids. The V gene lost 2 bases and the J gene lost 3 bases, with 10 bases spanning the gap. Germline V CDR1 and CDR2: SNHLY, FYNNEI. The chain's CDR3 is CASSESSAKETQYF. The CDR3 DNA reads as TGTGCCAGCAGTGAATCTAGCGCAAAAGAGACCCAGTACTTC.

The chain recombines TRBV7-8 with TRBJ1-5; no firm D call. CDR1 is SGHVS and CDR2 is FQNEAQ in the germline V gene. This CDR3 region has 15 residues. Trimming stripped 0 bases from V and 4 bases from J, with 10 bases between. The CDR3 loop reads CASSLAELGNQPQHF. As DNA, the CDR3 is TGTGCCAGCAGCTTAGCGGAGTTGGGGAATCAGCCCCAGCATTTT.

The chain recombines TRBV6-6 with TRBJ1-2; maybe TRBD1 (5 bases). There are 13 residues in the CDR3. Germline V gene data show CDR1 as MNHNY and CDR2 as SVGAGI (reference sequence). Trimming took off 6 bases at V and 8 bases at J, with 16 bases between the two ends. CDR3 residues: CASRGRAAAGYTF. CDR3 sequence (DNA): TGTGCCAGCAGGGGCAGGGCGGCAGCGGGCTACACCTTC.

The rearrangement joins TRBV27 to TRBJ2-7, with D perhaps TRBD1 or TRBD2 (6 bases each). The germline V and J ends were trimmed by 0 bases and 3 bases, with 12 bases remaining between them. The CDR3 consists of 15 residues. Germline lookup yields CDR1 MNHEY and CDR2 SMNVEV (reference sequence). The CDR3 DNA reads as TGTGCCAGCAGTTTATCCTCGGGGGCAGGCTACGAGCAGTACTTC. Its protein product is CASSLSSGAGYEQYF.

This clone was seen a few times. J is TRBJ2-1 and V is TRBV2; no clear D gene. CDR3 length equals 11 residues. From germline, CDR1 is SNHLY and CDR2 FYNNEI. Trimming shortened V by 5 bases and J by 7 bases, and 6 bases separated the two germline ends. CDR3 sequence (DNA): TGTGCCAGCAGTCTTACAAATGAGCAGTTCTTC. It yields the protein CASSLTNEQFF.

The rearrangement joins TRBV7-6 to TRBJ1-1, with TRBD1 as a possible D gene (6 bases). Deletions cut 1 base from V and 2 bases from J, with 8 bases between. Germline CDR1 reads SGHVS; CDR2 reads FNYEAQ. CDR3 length equals 14 residues. The CDR3 DNA follows: TGTGCCAGCAGCTTAGACAGGGTTAACACTGAAGCTTTCTTT. Translation: CASSLDRVNTEAFF.

This sequence joins TRBV6-5 and TRBJ2-3; the D gene could be TRBD1 or TRBD2 (6 bases each). The CDR3 is 15 residues long. The germline V gene encodes CDR1 MNHEY and CDR2 SVGAGI. V lost 2 bases, J lost 1 base, and 10 bases lay in between. CDR3 coding DNA: TGTGCCAGCAGTTACGGGGGGCGCGGCACAGATACGCAGTATTTT. Translating gives CASSYGGRGTDTQYF.

V and J are TRBV29-1 and TRBJ1-2; D gene unclear. The V end was cut by 3 bases, the J end by 4 bases, with 15 bases between. In germline, CDR1 is SQVTM, CDR2 ANQGSEA. The CDR3 totals 14 residues. CDR3 bases: TGCAGCGTTGAGCACGCAGGACGAGGCTATGGCTACACCTTC. Translation gives CSVEHAGRGYGYTF.

V gene TRBV7-3 combines with J gene TRBJ2-7; no firm D call. Looked up from germline, CDR1 is SGHTA and CDR2 is FQGTGA. The CDR3 covers 13 residues. Trimming removed 2 bases from V and 6 bases from J, with 11 bases in between. Here the CDR3 DNA reads TGTGCCAGCAGCTTAGTTCGAAACTCCGAGCAGTACTTC. This gives the protein CASSLVRNSEQYF. The full variable domain, rest sourced from reference TRBV7-3 and TRBJ2-7, is GAGVSQTPSNKVTEKGKYVELRCDPISGHTALYWYRQSLGQGPEFLIYFQGTGAADDSGLPNDRFFAVRPEGSVSTLKIQRTERGDSAVYLCASSLVRNSEQYFGPGTRLTVT.

This rearrangement joins TRBV13 to TRBJ1-1, with D possibly being TRBD1 (6 bases). V lost 5 bases and J 5 bases, leaving 15 bases between the germline ends. The germline CDR1 and CDR2 sequences are PRHDT and FYEKMQ (reference sequence). This CDR3 is built from 14 residues. DNA for the CDR3: TGTGCCAGCAGCCACGACAGGCGGGGGACTGAAGCTTTCTTT. Translated, it gives CASSHDRRGTEAFF.

This clone turned up a few times. V gene TRBV14 combines with J gene TRBJ2-3; D is uncertain. Trimming cost V 2 bases and J 2 bases, with 11 bases left between them. The CDR3 contains 15 residues. Germline values: CDR1 SGHDN, CDR2 FVKESK. The CDR3: CASSQHVRLTDTQYF. For the CDR3, the DNA is TGTGCCAGCAGCCAACACGTTAGACTCACAGATACGCAGTATTTT.

This clone was picked up a small number of times. The chain couples TRBV19 to TRBJ2-2; TRBD2 agrees at 10 bases. V trimming: 5 bases; J trimming: 7 bases; junction bases outside the gene matches: 7. The germline V gene has CDR1 LNHDA and CDR2 SQIVND (reference sequence). CDR3 size: 15 residues. The CDR3 sequence is CASSPRTSGGGELFF. The CDR3, as DNA: TGTGCCAGTAGTCCACGGACTAGCGGCGGCGGGGAGCTGTTTTTT.

V gene TRBV4-2 combines with J gene TRBJ2-7; tentative D call: TRBD2 (5 bases). CDR3 size: 14 residues. The germline V gene encodes CDR1 LGHNA and CDR2 YNFKEQ. The V and J ends lost 1 base and 3 bases respectively, with 10 bases between them. This CDR3 is CASSQVGGVYEQYF. The CDR3 nucleotides are TGTGCCAGCAGCCAAGTAGGAGGAGTCTACGAGCAGTACTTC.

The chain employs TRBV7-8 and TRBJ2-3; 9 bases are a match to TRBD2. Trimming cost V 5 bases and J 3 bases; bases outside gene matches: 9. CDR3 length equals 16 residues. The germline V gene has CDR1 SGHVS and CDR2 FQNEAQ. In DNA form, the CDR3 reads TGTGCCAGCAGCGACCTGGGCGGGGGGGTGACAGATACGCAGTATTTT. This codes for CASSDLGGGVTDTQYF.

This rearrangement joins TRBV12-5 to TRBJ1-1; 12 nucleotides agree with TRBD1. This CDR3 has 12 residues. Germline CDR1 and CDR2: LGHNT and FRNRAP. V shed 4 bases and J 13 bases; nucleotides not matched to a gene: 4. Written as DNA, the CDR3 is TGTGCTAGTGGTTCCGGGACAGGGGGCATTTTCTTT. It codes for CASGSGTGGIFF.

J is TRBJ1-2 and V is TRBV5-1; 9 positions agree with TRBD1. V lost 4 bases and J lost 3; bases outside the gene matches: 7. This CDR3 spans 15 amino acids. Germline V gene sequence: CDR1 SGHRS, CDR2 YFSETQ. The DNA of the CDR3 is TGCGCCAGCAGCCCGGTGACAGGGGGAGACTATGGCTACACCTTC. Translated, it gives CASSPVTGGDYGYTF.